This entry concerns a single T cell receptor beta chain. Its antigen is not identified. This sample was taken from a study of STAT5B mutations in CD4+ large granular lymphocyte leukemia. Points from the study as a whole: Top patient clones used TRBV06 genes more often: 8/27 versus 2/35 in controls.

V lost 10 bases to trimming and J lost 7 bases; unmatched junction nucleotides: 5. The CDR3 extends over 13 amino acids. Germline V lookup: CDR1 ENHRY, CDR2 SYGVKD. In the study's own analysis: A productive frequency of 2.59 x 10-5 was the lowest detectable. The data were produced by immunoSEQ multiplex PCR, yet TCRdb's version contains in-frame clones alone and is incomplete. For V, J and clone size, that table is used; D and trimming come from the DNA. This repertoire shows roughly 48,000 clones, 60% to 75% found once; its top ten account for roughly 1.4%. The rearrangement uses TRBV10-3 and TRBJ1-6, with TRBD1 matching 9 bases. Sequencing was done on a sample of CD4+ T cells from blood buffy coats. This TCR derives from a human donor in good health. DNA of the CDR3: TGTGCCACCCGGGACAGGGAGAATTCACCCCTCCACTTT. Its protein product is CATRDRENSPLHF.